This T cell receptor beta chain was observed in a study of OX40 agonist ivuxolimab in advanced cancers. Regarding the study in general: Ivuxolimab, which targeted the costimulatory receptor OX40 (CD134), was an agonistic, fully human IgG2 monoclonal antibody. Intravenous ivuxolimab was administered to patients every 2 weeks at six dose levels: 0.01, 0.1, 0.3, 1.5, 3 and 10 mg/kg. Of the approximately 53 patients in dose escalation, around 19 had hepatocellular carcinoma, around 15 had melanoma, 9 had renal cell carcinoma and 9 had head and neck cancer. A male proportion of roughly 80% and a mean age of approximately 60 years, ranging from about 23 to 79, were recorded for the dose-escalation cohort. Prior anti-PD-1, anti-PD-L1 or anti-CTLA-4 therapy was permitted, and about 40% of dose-escalation patients had received checkpoint inhibitors. Three dose-escalation patients achieved partial responses, one with hepatocellular carcinoma and two with cutaneous melanoma. The point of sequencing TCRbeta in the periphery was to test whether ivuxolimab changed TCR sequence diversity and drove clonal T-cell expansion. The paper reports the monotherapy dose-escalation portion (N of about 50 patients) of the phase I ivuxolimab trial.

A word on this clone: Its recognized antigen is unknown. No base qualities exist here, and no much larger clone lies one base off it.

Here is what the overall study found, with its caveats: In the 0.1-3.0 mg/kg groups, partial responders had among the lowest normalized peripheral clonal expansion, particularly in CD8+ T cells. Clonal expansion of both CD4+ and CD8+ blood T cells was observed from baseline to week 6 at doses 0.1 to 3.0 mg/kg. Which antigens the clonally expanded peripheral T cells were specific for was not determined. Low levels of normalized T-cell clonal expansion were also shown by some nonresponding patients. After ivuxolimab, expanded clones were on average more numerous among CD8+ T cells than among CD4+ T cells.

To sequence the TCRbeta CDR3 region, genomic DNA was isolated from the sorted cells. TCRbeta CDR3 regions were sequenced using the immunoSEQ Assay. Here the immuneACCESS table is served through TCRdb, limited to in-frame sequences with V and J called. Missing clones are a known gap in these copies; in checked studies unresolved V genes cover under half, and the rest lacks a known reason. This sample lists approximately 50,000 clones; over 80% were detected once. The biggest ten clones account for 3.9% of the sample. The trial excluded patients who had a history of autoimmune disease or who were on systemic immunosuppression. Peripheral blood for TCR sequencing was collected from all dose cohorts at baseline, on cycle 4 day 1, and on cycle 7 day 1. The samples were taken from a phase I, first-in-human, multicenter, open-label dose-escalation trial of ivuxolimab. The trial enrolled adults with locally advanced or metastatic head and neck squamous cell, hepatocellular, melanoma or renal cell carcinoma. CD4+ and CD8+ T cells were sorted separately from peripheral blood before TCR sequencing.

The TCR sequence derives from an adult with an advanced solid tumor such as melanoma, head and neck, liver or kidney cancer. This material consisted of CD4+ or CD8+ T cells sorted from blood, taken in a trial of the OX40 agonist ivuxolimab.

The sequence in DNA is TGTGCCAGCAGCGTAGGGGTTAGCGGGGCCCTGGGGGGCGAGCAGTACTTC. Its coded protein is CASSVGVSGALGGEQYF. This sequence uses TRBV9 and TRBJ2-7; TRBD2 matches 8 bases in the middle. The CDR3 measures 17 amino acids from cysteine to phenylalanine. Only the CDR3 region is kept as DNA, spanning 51 bases read in frame from base 1. V is pruned by 0 bases and J by 6 bases, leaving 14 bases of the junction without a gene match. As encoded in the germline V gene, CDR1 is SGDLS while CDR2 is YYNGEE.